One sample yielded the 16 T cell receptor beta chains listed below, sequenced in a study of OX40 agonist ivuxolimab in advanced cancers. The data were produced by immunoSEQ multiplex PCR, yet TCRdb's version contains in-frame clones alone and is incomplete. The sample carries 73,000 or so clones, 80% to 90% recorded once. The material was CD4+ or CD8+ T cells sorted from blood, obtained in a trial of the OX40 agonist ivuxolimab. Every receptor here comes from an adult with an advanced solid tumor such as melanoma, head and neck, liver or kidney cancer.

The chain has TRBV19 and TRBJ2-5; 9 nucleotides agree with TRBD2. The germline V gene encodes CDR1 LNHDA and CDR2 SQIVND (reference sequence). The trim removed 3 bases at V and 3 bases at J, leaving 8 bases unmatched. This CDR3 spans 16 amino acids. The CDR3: CASSMLRREGKETQYF. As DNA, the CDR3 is TGTGCCAGTAGTATGTTAAGGCGGGAGGGAAAAGAGACCCAGTACTTC.

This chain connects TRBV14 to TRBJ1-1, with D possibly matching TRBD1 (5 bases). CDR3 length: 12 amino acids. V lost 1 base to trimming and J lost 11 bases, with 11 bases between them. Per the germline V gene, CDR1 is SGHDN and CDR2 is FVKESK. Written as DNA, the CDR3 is TGTGCCAGCAGCCAAGGGGGGAGAAGTGCTTTCTTT. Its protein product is CASSQGGRSAFF.

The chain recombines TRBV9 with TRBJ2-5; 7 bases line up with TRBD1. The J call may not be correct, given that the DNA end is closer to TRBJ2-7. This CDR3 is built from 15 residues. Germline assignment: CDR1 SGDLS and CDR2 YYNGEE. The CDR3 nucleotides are TGTGCCAGCAGCGTCGGTTTAGGGACAGCTTACGAGCAGTACTTC. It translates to CASSVGLGTAYEQYF.

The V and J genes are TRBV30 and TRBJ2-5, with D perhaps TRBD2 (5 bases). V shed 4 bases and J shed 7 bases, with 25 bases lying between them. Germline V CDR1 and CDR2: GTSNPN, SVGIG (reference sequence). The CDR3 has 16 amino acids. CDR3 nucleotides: TGTGCCTGGACCTCCCGGTTGGCGGGTCCCCCTGGGACCCAGTACTTC. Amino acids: CAWTSRLAGPPGTQYF.

The CDR3 region has the DNA TGCGCCAGCAGCTTGTCAGGGAACGGGGCCAACGTCCTGACTTTC. Translation: CASSLSGNGANVLTF. V usage is TRBV5-1 and J usage is TRBJ2-6, with D perhaps matching TRBD1 (5 bases). The CDR3 consists of 15 residues. The V gene lost 1 base and the J gene lost 4 bases, with 9 bases spanning the gap. Germline loops: CDR1 SGHRS, CDR2 YFSETQ.

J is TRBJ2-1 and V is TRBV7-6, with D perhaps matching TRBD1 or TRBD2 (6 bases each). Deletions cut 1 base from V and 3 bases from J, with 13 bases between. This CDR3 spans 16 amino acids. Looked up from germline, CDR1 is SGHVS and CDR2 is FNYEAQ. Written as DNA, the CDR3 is TGTGCCAGCAGCTTAGGGGGGGCCGCCAACTACAATGAGCAGTTCTTC. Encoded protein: CASSLGGAANYNEQFF. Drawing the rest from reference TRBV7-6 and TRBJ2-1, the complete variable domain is GAGVSQSPRYKVTKRGQDVALRCDPISGHVSLYWYRQALGQGPEFLTYFNYEAQQDKSGLPNDRFSAERPEGSISTLTIQRTEQRDSAMYRCASSLGGAANYNEQFFGPGTRLTVL.

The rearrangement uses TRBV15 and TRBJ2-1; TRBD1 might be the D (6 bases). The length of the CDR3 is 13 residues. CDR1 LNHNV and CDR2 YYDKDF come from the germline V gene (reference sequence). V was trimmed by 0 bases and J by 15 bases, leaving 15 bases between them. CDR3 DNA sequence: TGTGCCACCAGCAGAGATCGATACAGGGTTGGGTTCTTC. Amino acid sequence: CATSRDRYRVGFF.

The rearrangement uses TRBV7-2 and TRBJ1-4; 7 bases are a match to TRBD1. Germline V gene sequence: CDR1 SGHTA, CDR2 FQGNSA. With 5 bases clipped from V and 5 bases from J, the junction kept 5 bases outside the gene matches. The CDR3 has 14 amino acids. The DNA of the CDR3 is TGTGCCAGCAGCAGGGGGCACGGGAATGAAAAACTGTTTTTT. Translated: CASSRGHGNEKLFF.

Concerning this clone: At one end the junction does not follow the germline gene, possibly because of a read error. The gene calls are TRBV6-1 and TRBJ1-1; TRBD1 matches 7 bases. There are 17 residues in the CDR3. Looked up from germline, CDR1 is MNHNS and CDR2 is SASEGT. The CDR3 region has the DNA TGTGCCAGCAGTGAAGACCGCCGATGGGATCCACCTCACAGGGGCCGCTTT. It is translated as CASSEDRRWDPPHRGRF.

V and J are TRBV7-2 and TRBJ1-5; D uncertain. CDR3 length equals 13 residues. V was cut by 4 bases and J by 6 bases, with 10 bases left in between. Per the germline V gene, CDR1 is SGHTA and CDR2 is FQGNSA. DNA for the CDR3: TGTGCCAGCAGCTCCAGATCCGGTCAGCCCCAGCATTTT. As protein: CASSSRSGQPQHF.

CDR3 bases: TGTGCCAGCAGCTTAGAGGGTAGGGGGGGATCTGAAGCTTTCTTT. This encodes CASSLEGRGGSEAFF. This chain joins TRBV11-2 and TRBJ1-1, with a tentative D call TRBD1 (6 bases). This CDR3 spans 15 amino acids. Trimming pared 0 bases from V and 6 bases from J, leaving 14 bases between. CDR1 SGHAT and CDR2 FQNNGV come from the germline V gene.

CDR3 in amino acids: CAWSVIAGAEAFF. The CDR3 nucleotides are TGTGCCTGGAGTGTAATTGCGGGTGCTGAAGCTTTCTTT. The chain is built from TRBV30 and TRBJ1-1; no firm D call. Trimming removed 0 bases from V and 6 bases from J, with 11 bases in between. Germline assignment: CDR1 GTSNPN and CDR2 SVGIG (reference sequence). The length of the CDR3 is 13 residues. The full variable domain, with the rest looked up from reference TRBV30 and TRBJ1-1, is SQTIHQWPATLVQPVGSPLSLECTVEGTSNPNLYWYRQAAGRGLQLLFYSVGIGQISSEVPQNLSASRPQDRQFILSSKKLLLSDSGFYLCAWSVIAGAEAFFGQGTRLTVV.

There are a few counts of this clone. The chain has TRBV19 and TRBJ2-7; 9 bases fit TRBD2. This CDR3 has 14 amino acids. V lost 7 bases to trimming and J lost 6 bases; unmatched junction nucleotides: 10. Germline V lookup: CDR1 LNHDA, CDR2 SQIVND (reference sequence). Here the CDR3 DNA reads TGTGCCAGTATGCTAGCGGGGAGCCACGGCGAGCAGTACTTC. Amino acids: CASMLAGSHGEQYF.

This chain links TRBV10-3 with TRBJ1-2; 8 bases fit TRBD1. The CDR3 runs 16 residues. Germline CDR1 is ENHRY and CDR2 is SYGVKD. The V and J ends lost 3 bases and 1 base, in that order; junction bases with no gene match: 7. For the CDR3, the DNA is TGTGCCATCAGTGATTTTTTAGGACAGGGTAACTATGGCTACACCTTC. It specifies CAISDFLGQGNYGYTF.

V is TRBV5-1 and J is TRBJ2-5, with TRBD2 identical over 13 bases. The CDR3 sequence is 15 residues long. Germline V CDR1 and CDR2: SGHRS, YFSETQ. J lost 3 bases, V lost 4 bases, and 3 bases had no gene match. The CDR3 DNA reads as TGCGCCAGCAGCCCCGGGACTAGCGGGGAAGAGACCCAGTACTTC. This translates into CASSPGTSGEETQYF.

DNA of the CDR3: TGCGCCAGCAGCCAAGATGGGGGAGGGCCAGATACGCAGTATTTT. It encodes CASSQDGGGPDTQYF. This chain joins TRBV4-3 and TRBJ2-3; 7 bases align to TRBD2. Germline CDR1 and CDR2: LGHNA and YSLEER. There are 15 residues in the CDR3. The V and J ends lost 0 bases and 4 bases, in that order; junction bases with no gene match: 4.